This is a list of T cell receptor beta chains from one sample in a study of T cells in Graves' hyperthyroidism and ophthalmopathy. One entry per CDR3 protein results from TCRdb running MiXCR on the multiplex PCR reads. The table records about 840,000 distinct CDR3 sequences, roughly 40% of them present only once. Sequencing input: blood. Receptors were obtained from a man younger than 35 with Graves' hyperthyroidism. Each CDR3 is given with its conserved first and last residue. Each record gives: D gene, clone size, V gene, J gene, CDR3 protein, CDR3 DNA. D genes are given only for firm matches. Part of the rows lack a size; the others show once, few, many or a class for expanded clones.

-,once,TRBV7-2,TRBJ2-7,CASRPPSSYEQYF,TGTGCCAGTCGACCCCCGAGCTCCTACGAGCAGTACTTC
-,-,TRBV6-5,TRBJ1-1,CASSYRKEGGAFF,TGTGCCAGCAGTTATAGGAAAGAGGGAGGAGCTTTCTTT
-,-,TRBV9,TRBJ2-5,CASSVGRGLQGTQYF,TGTGCCAGCAGCGTAGGCAGGGGCCTCCAAGGGACCCAGTACTTC
-,-,TRBV2,TRBJ1-1,CASGQDRAYDKAFF,TGTGCCAGCGGTCAAGACCGGGCGTACGATAAAGCTTTCTTT
-,many,TRBV9,TRBJ1-4,CASSVGGVDEKLFF,TGTGCCAGCAGCGTAGGGGGAGTCGATGAAAAACTGTTTTTT
-,-,TRBV2,TRBJ1-1,CASSHLEGETEAFF,TGTGCCAGCAGCCACTTGGAGGGGGAGACTGAAGCTTTCTTT
-,few,TRBV7-8,TRBJ1-5,CASSLTSRVDQPQHF,TGTGCCAGCAGCTTAACTTCCAGGGTTGATCAGCCCCAGCATTTT
TRBD1,-,TRBV6-6,TRBJ1-1,CASSYTVTGIYTEAFF,TGTGCCAGCAGTTACACGGTGACAGGGATCTACACTGAAGCTTTCTTT
TRBD1,-,TRBV7-2,TRBJ2-7,CASSQDRLTGVGYEQYF,TGTGCCAGCAGCCAAGATCGATTGACAGGGGTTGGATACGAGCAGTACTTC
TRBD1,many,TRBV29-1,TRBJ1-1,CSVTGTGATEAFF,TGCAGCGTAACCGGGACAGGGGCCACTGAAGCTTTCTTT
-,many,TRBV10-2,TRBJ1-5,CASSDPGQGNQPQHF,TGCGCCAGCAGTGACCCGGGACAAGGCAATCAGCCCCAGCATTTT
-,many,TRBV12-3/TRBV12-4,TRBJ1-4,CASRLSGRPNEKLFF,TGTGCCAGCAGGCTCTCAGGGCGGCCTAATGAAAAACTGTTTTTT
TRBD2,-,TRBV9,TRBJ2-2,CASSAGLAGTGELFF,TGTGCCAGCAGCGCAGGACTAGCGGGGACCGGGGAGCTGTTTTTT
-,-,TRBV28,TRBJ2-5,CASSLYGSGTQYF,TGTGCCAGCAGTTTATATGGCAGTGGAACCCAGTACTTC
-,many,TRBV10-3,TRBJ1-1,CAISDPSTGQNTEAFF,TGTGCCATCAGTGATCCCTCGACAGGACAGAACACTGAAGCTTTCTTT
TRBD1,-,TRBV7-3,TRBJ2-5,CAGSQGQGETQYF,TGTGCCGGCAGTCAGGGACAGGGGGAGACCCAGTACTTC
-,-,TRBV12-3/TRBV12-4,TRBJ1-5,CASSFRDTALNQPQHF,TGTGCCAGCAGCTTTCGGGACACAGCCCTAAATCAGCCCCAGCATTTT
TRBD2,few,TRBV7-2,TRBJ2-7,CASSPLAGAHYEQYF,TGTGCCAGCAGCCCTTTAGCGGGGGCCCACTACGAGCAGTACTTC
-,many,TRBV2,TRBJ1-5,CASSEEGEQPQHF,TGTGCCAGCAGTGAGGAGGGGGAGCAGCCCCAGCATTTT
-,many,TRBV2,TRBJ1-5,CASRLRQSSNQPQHF,TGTGCCAGCAGGCTCCGACAGTCTAGCAATCAGCCCCAGCATTTT
-,many,TRBV29-1,TRBJ1-2,CSGDDGISNYGYTF,TGCAGCGGGGACGACGGAATTTCTAACTATGGCTACACCTTC
-,few,TRBV12-3/TRBV12-4,TRBJ2-7,CASRSAQMVEQYF,TGTGCCAGCAGATCGGCACAAATGGTCGAGCAGTACTTC
TRBD1,many,TRBV29-1,TRBJ1-1,CSVMGTGGEAFF,TGCAGCGTAATGGGGACAGGGGGTGAAGCTTTCTTT
TRBD1,many,TRBV10-3,TRBJ2-7,CAISVSGQESEQYF,TGTGCCATCAGTGTATCGGGACAGGAGAGCGAGCAGTACTTC
-,few,TRBV6-6,TRBJ2-7,CASSYRVEDEQYF,TGTGCCAGCAGTTACAGGGTGGAAGACGAGCAGTACTTC
-,few,TRBV4-1,TRBJ2-7,CASSQEARGDEQYF,TGCGCCAGCAGCCAAGAAGCCAGGGGTGACGAGCAGTACTTC
TRBD1,many,TRBV19,TRBJ1-1,CASSDTGQVNTEAFF,TGTGCCAGTAGTGACACGGGACAGGTGAACACTGAAGCTTTCTTT
-,many,TRBV5-4,TRBJ2-6,CASSLPNSGANVLTF,TGTGCCAGCAGCTTGCCGAACTCTGGGGCCAACGTCCTGACTTTC
-,-,TRBV10-3,TRBJ1-1,CAIGGARGDTEAFF,TGTGCCATCGGGGGGGCGCGTGGGGACACTGAAGCTTTCTTT
-,few,TRBV5-1,TRBJ1-1,CASSPRGPAEAFF,TGTGCCAGCAGCCCCCGGGGCCCGGCTGAAGCTTTCTTT
-,-,TRBV11-2,TRBJ1-1,CASSPPVGGETEAFF,TGTGCCAGCAGCCCGCCGGTTGGGGGAGAGACTGAAGCTTTCTTT
-,-,TRBV7-2,TRBJ1-3,CASSLEGRASGNTIYF,TGTGCCAGCAGCTTAGAGGGCAGGGCCTCTGGAAACACCATATATTTT